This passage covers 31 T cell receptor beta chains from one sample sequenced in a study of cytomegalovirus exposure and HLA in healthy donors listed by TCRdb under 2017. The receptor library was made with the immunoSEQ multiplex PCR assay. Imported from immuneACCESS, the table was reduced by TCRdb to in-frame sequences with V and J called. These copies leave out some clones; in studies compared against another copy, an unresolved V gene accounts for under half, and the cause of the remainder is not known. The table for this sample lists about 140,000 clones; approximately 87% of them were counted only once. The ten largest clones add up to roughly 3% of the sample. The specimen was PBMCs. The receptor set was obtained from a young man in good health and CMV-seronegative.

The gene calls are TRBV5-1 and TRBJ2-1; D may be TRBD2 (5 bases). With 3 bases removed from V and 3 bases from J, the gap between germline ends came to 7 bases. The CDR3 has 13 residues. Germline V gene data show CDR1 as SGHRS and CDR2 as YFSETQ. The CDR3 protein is CASSSDYYNEQFF. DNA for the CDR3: TGCGCCAGCAGCTCTGACTACTACAATGAGCAGTTCTTC. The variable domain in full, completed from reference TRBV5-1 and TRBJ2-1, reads KAGVTQTPRYLIKTRGQQVTLSCSPISGHRSVSWYQQTPGQGLQFLFEYFSETQRNKGNFPGRFSGRQFSNSRSEMNVSTLELGDSALYLCASSSDYYNEQFFGPGTRLTVL.

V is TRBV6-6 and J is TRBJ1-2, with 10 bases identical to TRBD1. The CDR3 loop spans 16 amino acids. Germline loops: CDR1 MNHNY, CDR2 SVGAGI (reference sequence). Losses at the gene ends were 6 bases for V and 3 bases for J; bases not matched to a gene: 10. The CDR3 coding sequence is TGTGCCAGCAGCCCTCCGAGAGGACAGGGGGACTATGGCTACACCTTC. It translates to CASSPPRGQGDYGYTF.

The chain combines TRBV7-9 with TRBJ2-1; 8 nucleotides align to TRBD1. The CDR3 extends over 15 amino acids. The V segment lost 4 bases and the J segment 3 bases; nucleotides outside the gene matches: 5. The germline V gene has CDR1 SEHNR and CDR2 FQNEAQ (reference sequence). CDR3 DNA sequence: TGTGCCAGCAGCTGGGGCGACAGGGGCTACAATGAGCAGTTCTTC. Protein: CASSWGDRGYNEQFF. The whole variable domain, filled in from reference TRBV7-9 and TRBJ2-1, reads DTGVSQNPRHKITKRGQNVTFRCDPISEHNRLYWYRQTLGQGPEFLTYFQNEAQLEKSRLLSDRFSAERPKGSFSTLEIQRTEQGDSAMYLCASSWGDRGYNEQFFGPGTRLTVL.

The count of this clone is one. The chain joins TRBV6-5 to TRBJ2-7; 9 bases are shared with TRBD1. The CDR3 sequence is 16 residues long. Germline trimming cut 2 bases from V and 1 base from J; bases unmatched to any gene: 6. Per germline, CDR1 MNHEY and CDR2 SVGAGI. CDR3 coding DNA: TGTGCCAGCAGTTACCTTCCGGGGACAGGGTCCTACGAGCAGTACTTC. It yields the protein CASSYLPGTGSYEQYF.

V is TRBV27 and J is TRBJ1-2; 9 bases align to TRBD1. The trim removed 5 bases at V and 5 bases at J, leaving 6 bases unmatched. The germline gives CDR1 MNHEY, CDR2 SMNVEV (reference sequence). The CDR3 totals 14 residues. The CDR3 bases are TGTGCCAGCAGTCCGGACAGGGGAAAGTATGGCTACACCTTC. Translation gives CASSPDRGKYGYTF.

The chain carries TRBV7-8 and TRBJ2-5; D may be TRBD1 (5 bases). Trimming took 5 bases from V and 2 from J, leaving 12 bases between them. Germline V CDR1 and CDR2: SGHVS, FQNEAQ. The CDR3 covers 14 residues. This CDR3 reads CASSLGANQETQYF. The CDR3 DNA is TGTGCCAGCAGCCTAGGGGCTAATCAAGAGACCCAGTACTTC. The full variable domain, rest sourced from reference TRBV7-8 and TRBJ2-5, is GAGVSQSPRYKVAKRGQDVALRCDPISGHVSLFWYQQALGQGPEFLTYFQNEAQLDKSGLPSDRFFAERPEGSVSTLKIQRTQQEDSAVYLCASSLGANQETQYFGPGTRLLVL.

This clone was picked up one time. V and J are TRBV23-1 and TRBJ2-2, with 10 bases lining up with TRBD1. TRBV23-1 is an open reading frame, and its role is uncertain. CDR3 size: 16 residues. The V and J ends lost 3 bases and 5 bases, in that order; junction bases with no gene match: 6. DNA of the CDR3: TGCGCCAGCAGTCAGGTGGACAGGGGGAGAACCGGGGAGCTGTTTTTT. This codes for CASSQVDRGRTGELFF.

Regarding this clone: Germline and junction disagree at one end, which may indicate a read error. DNA for the CDR3: TGTGCCAGCAGTTTGGGACGGGGGAGCTCCTACGAGCAGTACTTC. It yields the protein CASSLGRGSSYEQYF. The V call is TRBV5-4, the J call TRBJ2-7, with a possible D match to TRBD2 (6 bases). CDR1 is SGHNT, CDR2 YYREEE, per germline (reference sequence). This CDR3 comprises 15 residues.

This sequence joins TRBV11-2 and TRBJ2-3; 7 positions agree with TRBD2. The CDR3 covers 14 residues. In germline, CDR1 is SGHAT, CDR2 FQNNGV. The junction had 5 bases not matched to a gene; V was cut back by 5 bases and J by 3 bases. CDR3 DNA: TGTGCCAGCAGCGGGATGCGGGAGACAGATACGCAGTATTTT. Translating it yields CASSGMRETDTQYF.

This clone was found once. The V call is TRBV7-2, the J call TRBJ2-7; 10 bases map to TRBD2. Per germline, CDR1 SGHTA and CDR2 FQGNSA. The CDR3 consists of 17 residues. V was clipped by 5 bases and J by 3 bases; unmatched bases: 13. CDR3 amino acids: CASSPSTWTSGLYEQYF. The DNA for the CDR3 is TGTGCCAGCAGCCCCAGTACCTGGACTAGCGGACTCTACGAGCAGTACTTC.

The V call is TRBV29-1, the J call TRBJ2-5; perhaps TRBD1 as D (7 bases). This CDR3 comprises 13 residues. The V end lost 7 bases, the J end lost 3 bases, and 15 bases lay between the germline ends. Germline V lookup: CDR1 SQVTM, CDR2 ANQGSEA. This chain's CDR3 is CSGVQGRKETQYF. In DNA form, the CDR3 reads TGCAGCGGCGTACAGGGGAGGAAAGAGACCCAGTACTTC.

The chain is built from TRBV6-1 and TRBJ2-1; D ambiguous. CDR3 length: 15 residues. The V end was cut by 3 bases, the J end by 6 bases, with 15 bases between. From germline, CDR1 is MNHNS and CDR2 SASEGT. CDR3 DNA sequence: TGTGCCAGCAGTGAGAAGCTAGTGACTCGCAATGAGCAGTTCTTC. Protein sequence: CASSEKLVTRNEQFF.

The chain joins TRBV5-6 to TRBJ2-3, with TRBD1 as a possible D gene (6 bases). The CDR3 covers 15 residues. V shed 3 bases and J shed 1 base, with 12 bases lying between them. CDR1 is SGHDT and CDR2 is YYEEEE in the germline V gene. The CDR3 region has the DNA TGTGCCAGCAGCTCATTAGGGGGTGGCACAGATACGCAGTATTTT. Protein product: CASSSLGGGTDTQYF.

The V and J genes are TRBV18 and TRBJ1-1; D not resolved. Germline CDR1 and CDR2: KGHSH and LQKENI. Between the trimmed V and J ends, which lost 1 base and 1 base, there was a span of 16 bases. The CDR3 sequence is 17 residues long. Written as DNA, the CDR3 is TGTGCCAGCTCACCACGGGATTTAGGGAGGTCGAACACTGAAGCTTTCTTT. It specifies CASSPRDLGRSNTEAFF.

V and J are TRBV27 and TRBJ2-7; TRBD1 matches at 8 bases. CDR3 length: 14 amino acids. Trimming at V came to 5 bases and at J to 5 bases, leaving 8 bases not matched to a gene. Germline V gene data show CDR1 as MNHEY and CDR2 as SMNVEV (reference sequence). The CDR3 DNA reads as TGTGCCAGCAGTCAACGACAGGGGTCCAACGAGCAGTACTTC. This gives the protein CASSQRQGSNEQYF.

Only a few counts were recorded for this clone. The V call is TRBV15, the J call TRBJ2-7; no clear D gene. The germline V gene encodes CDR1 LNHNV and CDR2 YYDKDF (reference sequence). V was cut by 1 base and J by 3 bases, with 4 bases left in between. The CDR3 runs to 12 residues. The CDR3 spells CATSRAGYEQYF. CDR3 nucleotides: TGTGCCACCAGCAGAGCCGGCTACGAGCAGTACTTC.

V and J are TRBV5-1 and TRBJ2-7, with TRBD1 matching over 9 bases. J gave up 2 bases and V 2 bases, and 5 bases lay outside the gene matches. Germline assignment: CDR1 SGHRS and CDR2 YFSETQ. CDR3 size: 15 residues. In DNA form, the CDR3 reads TGCGCCAGCAGCTTAAGCCGGGACAGGGCCTACGAGCAGTACTTC. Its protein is CASSLSRDRAYEQYF. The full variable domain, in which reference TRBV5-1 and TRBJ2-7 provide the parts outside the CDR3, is KAGVTQTPRYLIKTRGQQVTLSCSPISGHRSVSWYQQTPGQGLQFLFEYFSETQRNKGNFPGRFSGRQFSNSRSEMNVSTLELGDSALYLCASSLSRDRAYEQYFGPGTRLTVT.

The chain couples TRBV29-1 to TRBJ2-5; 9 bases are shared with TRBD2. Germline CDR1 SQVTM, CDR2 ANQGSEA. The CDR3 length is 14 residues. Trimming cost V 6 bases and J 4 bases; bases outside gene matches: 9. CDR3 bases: TGCAGCGTACTTCTAGCGGGGCAGGGAGAGACCCAGTACTTC. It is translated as CSVLLAGQGETQYF.

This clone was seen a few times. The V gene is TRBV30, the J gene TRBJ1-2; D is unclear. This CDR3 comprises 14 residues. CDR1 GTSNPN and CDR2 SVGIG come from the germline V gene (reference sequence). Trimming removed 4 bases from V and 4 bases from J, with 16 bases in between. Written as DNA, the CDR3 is TGTGCCTGGAAGAGGGTAGGATGGTCCTATGGCTACACCTTC. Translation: CAWKRVGWSYGYTF. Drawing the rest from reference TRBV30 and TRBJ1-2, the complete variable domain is SQTIHQWPATLVQPVGSPLSLECTVEGTSNPNLYWYRQAAGRGLQLLFYSVGIGQISSEVPQNLSASRPQDRQFILSSKKLLLSDSGFYLCAWKRVGWSYGYTFGSGTRLTVV.

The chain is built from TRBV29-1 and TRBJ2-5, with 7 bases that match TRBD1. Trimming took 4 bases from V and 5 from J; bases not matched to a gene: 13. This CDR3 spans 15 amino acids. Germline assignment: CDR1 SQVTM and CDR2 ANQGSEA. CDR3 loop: CSVGQRTGKVETQYF. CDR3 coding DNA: TGCAGCGTTGGACAAAGGACAGGCAAGGTCGAGACCCAGTACTTC.

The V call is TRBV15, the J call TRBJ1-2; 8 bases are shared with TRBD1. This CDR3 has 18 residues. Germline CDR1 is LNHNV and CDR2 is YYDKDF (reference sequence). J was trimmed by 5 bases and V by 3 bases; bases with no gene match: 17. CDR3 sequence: CATSRDEIQGVRSYGYTF. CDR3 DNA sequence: TGTGCCACCAGCAGGGACGAGATACAGGGGGTGAGGAGTTATGGCTACACCTTC.

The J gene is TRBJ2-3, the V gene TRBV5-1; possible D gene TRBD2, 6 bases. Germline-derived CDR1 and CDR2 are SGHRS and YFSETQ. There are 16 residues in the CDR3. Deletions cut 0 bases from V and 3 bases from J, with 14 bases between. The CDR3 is CASSLVTGRETDTQYF. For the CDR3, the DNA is TGCGCCAGCAGCTTGGTCACCGGGAGAGAGACAGATACGCAGTATTTT.

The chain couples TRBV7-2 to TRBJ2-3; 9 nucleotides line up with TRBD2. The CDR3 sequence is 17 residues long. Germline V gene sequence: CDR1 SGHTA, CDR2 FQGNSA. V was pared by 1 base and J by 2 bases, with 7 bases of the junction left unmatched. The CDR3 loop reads CASSLGGGGRATDTQYF. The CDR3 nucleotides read TGTGCCAGCAGCTTAGGCGGTGGCGGGAGGGCCACAGATACGCAGTATTTT. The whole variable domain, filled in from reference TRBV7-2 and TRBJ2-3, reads GAGVSQSPSNKVTEKGKDVELRCDPISGHTALYWYRQSLGQGLEFLIYFQGNSAPDKSGLPSDRFSAERTGGSVSTLTIQRTQQEDSAVYLCASSLGGGGRATDTQYFGPGTRLTVL.

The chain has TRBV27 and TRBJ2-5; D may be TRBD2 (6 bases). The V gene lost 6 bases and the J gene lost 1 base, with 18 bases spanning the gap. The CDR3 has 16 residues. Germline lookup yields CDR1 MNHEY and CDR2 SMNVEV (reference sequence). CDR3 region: CASRTFFRDSQETQYF. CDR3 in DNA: TGTGCCAGCAGAACTTTCTTCCGGGACTCCCAAGAGACCCAGTACTTC.

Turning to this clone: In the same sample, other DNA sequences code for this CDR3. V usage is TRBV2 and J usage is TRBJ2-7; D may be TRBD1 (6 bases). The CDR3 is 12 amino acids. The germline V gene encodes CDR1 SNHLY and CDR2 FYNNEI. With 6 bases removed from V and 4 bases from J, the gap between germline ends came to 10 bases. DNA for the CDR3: TGTGCCAGCAGGGAGGACAGTTACGAGCAGTACTTC. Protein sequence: CASREDSYEQYF.

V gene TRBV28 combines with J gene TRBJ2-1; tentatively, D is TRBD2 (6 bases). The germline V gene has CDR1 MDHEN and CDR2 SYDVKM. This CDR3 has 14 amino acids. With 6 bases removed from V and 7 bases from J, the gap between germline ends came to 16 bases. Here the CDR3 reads CASSEPGLLNEQFF. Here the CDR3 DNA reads TGTGCCAGCAGCGAACCGGGACTCCTAAATGAGCAGTTCTTC.

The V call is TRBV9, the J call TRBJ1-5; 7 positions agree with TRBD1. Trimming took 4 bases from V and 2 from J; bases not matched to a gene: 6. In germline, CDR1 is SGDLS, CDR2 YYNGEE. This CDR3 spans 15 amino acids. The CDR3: CASSSQGDGNQPQHF. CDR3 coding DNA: TGTGCCAGCAGCTCCCAGGGGGATGGCAATCAGCCCCAGCATTTT.

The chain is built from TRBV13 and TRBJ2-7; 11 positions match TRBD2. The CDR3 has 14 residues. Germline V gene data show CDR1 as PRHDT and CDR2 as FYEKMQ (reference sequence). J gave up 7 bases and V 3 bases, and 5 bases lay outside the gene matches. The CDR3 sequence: CASSFSGGAGEQYF. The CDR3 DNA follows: TGTGCCAGCAGCTTTAGCGGGGGGGCCGGAGAGCAGTACTTC.

Here the CDR3 reads CASSVRAGGNIQYF. In DNA, the CDR3 is TGTGCCAGCAGTGTCAGGGCAGGGGGGAACATTCAGTACTTC. The chain carries TRBV2 and TRBJ2-4; perhaps TRBD1 as D (7 bases). From germline, CDR1 is SNHLY and CDR2 FYNNEI. The CDR3 spans 14 residues. V gave up 4 bases and J gave up 7 bases, with 14 bases separating them.

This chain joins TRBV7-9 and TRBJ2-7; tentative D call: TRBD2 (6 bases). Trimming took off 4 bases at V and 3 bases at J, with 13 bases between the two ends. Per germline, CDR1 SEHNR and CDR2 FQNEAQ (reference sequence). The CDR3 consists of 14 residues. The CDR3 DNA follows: TGTGCCAGCAGCTCTCACCTGGGAGGCTACGAGCAGTACTTC. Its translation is CASSSHLGGYEQYF.

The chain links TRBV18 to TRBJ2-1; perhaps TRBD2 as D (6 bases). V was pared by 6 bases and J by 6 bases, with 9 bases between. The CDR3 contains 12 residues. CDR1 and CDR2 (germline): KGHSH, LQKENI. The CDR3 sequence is CASSGLSNEQFF. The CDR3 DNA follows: TGTGCCAGCTCGGGACTTTCCAATGAGCAGTTCTTC. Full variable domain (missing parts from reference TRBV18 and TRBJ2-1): NAGVMQNPRHLVRRRGQEARLRCSPMKGHSHVYWYRQLPEEGLKFMVYLQKENIIDESGMPKERFSAEFPKEGPSILRIQQVVRGDSAAYFCASSGLSNEQFFGPGTRLTVL.